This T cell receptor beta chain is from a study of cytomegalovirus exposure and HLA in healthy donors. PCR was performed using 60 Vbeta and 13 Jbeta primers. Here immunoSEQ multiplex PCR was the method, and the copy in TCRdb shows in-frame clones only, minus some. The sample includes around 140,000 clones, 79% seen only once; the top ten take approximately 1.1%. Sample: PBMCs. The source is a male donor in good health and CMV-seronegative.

In nucleotides, the CDR3 is TGTGCCAGCAGCGTTGGCGGGGCTAGCACAGATACGCAGTATTTT. Translated: CASSVGGASTDTQYF. The V gene is TRBV9, the J gene TRBJ2-3, with D perhaps TRBD2 (6 bases). CDR1 is SGDLS and CDR2 is YYNGEE in the germline V gene. The CDR3 has 15 amino acids. V lost 2 bases, J lost 0 bases, and 10 bases lay in between.